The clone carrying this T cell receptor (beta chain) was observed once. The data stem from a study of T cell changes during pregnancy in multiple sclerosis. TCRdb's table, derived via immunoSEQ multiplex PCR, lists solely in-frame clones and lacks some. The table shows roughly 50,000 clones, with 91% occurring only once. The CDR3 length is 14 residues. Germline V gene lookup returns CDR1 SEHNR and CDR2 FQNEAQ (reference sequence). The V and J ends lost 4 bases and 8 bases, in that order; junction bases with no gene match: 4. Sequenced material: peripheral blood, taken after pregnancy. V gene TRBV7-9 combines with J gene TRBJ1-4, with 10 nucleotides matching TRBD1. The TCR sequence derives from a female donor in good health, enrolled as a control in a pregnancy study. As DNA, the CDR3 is TGTGCCAGCAGCTCCGGGACAGGGGAGGAAAAACTGTTTTTT. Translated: CASSSGTGEEKLFF.